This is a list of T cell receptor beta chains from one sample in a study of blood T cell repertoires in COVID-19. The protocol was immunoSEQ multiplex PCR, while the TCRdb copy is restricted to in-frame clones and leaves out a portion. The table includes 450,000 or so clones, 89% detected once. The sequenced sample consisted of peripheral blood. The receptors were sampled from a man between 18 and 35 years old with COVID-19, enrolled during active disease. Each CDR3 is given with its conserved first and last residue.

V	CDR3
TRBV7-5	CVRSLATDRRTEAFF
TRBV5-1	CASSLQGIPSIDTQYF
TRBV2	CASSSTGNYGYTF
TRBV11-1	CASTFTGDREAFF
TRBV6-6	CASTQQGLSGNTIYF
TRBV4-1	CASSQEPGTGRQPQHF
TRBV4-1	CASSQAFLAGTYNEQFF
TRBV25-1	CATRTSGKGSTDTQYF
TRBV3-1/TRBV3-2	CASSQEVGRTDTQYF
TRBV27	CASSFLGQNVPEAFF
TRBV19	CASSRTGVLNEQFF
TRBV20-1	CSAKTGEAFF
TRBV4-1	CASSQDDRTGGTDTQYF
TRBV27	CASSFGNRPNTEAFF
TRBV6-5	CASMLTVSYEQYF
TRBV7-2	CASSLGGLGNTIYF
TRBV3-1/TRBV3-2	CASSQGRGPNYGYTF
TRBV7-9	CASSRGVSGANVLTF
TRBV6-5	CASRTGTGFYEQYF
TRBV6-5	CASGASQETQYF
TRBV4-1	CASSQGRQGNQPQHF
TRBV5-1	CASSADSQTRDTIYF
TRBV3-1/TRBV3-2	CASSQAIDPPGSSYEQYF
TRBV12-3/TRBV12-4	CASSAGTPGGTF
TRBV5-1	CASSLRTGNEQFF
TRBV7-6	CASSLGGHSQETQYF
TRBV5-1	CASSLGGLAGSQETQYF
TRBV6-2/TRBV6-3	CASSKSATGFTF
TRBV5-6	CASSFSETQYF
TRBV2	CASSEDTRETQYF
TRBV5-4	CASSSSSYEQYF
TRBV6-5	CASIPDRGAGNEQFF